Given below is one T cell receptor (beta chain) in context. Per the original methods: The authors estimated nucleated cell counts from reference gene primer amplification. Profiling relied on immunoSEQ multiplex PCR, and the TCRdb table lists in-frame clones only, not all of them. Clone size and the V and J calls come from that table; the DNA yielded D and trimming. The top ten hold approximately 15% of the sample, which has about 65,000 clones, approximately 80% seen once. This sample was included in a study of blood T cell repertoires in COVID-19. Study summary: Sites in the United States, Italy and Spain provided acute and convalescent COVID-19 samples. PBMCs, B-cell-depleted T cells, or T cells were the source of the cDNA or gDNA that made up the material.

The germline gives CDR1 SGHRS, CDR2 YFSETQ. The germline V and J ends were trimmed by 3 bases and 5 bases, with 14 bases remaining between them. CDR3 length: 15 amino acids. The specimen sequenced was peripheral blood. The TCR originated in an older man with acute or convalescent COVID-19. The J gene is TRBJ2-2, the V gene TRBV5-1; a weak D match, TRBD1 (6 bases). The CDR3 here is CASSWTAFRTGELFF. In DNA form, the CDR3 reads TGCGCCAGCAGCTGGACAGCCTTTCGAACCGGGGAGCTGTTTTTT.